The 13 T cell receptor beta chains in this list originate from one sample, sequenced in a study of OX40 agonist ivuxolimab in advanced cancers. Here immunoSEQ multiplex PCR was the method, and the copy in TCRdb shows in-frame clones only, minus some. The sample lists 50,000 to 60,000 clones, about 85% occurring once. Source: CD4+ or CD8+ T cells sorted from blood, taken in a trial of the OX40 agonist ivuxolimab. All receptors come from an adult with an advanced solid tumor such as melanoma, head and neck, liver or kidney cancer.

The chain combines TRBV27 with TRBJ1-1, with D perhaps matching TRBD1 (6 bases). Germline values: CDR1 MNHEY, CDR2 SMNVEV (reference sequence). The CDR3 has 14 residues. V lost 4 bases and J lost 2, with 11 bases in between. The CDR3 reads CASSSGQHNTEAFF. CDR3 in DNA: TGTGCCAGCAGTTCCGGACAGCATAACACTGAAGCTTTCTTT.

The CDR3 spells CASSGLAGVNEQFF. CDR3 sequence (DNA): TGTGCCAGCAGCGGACTAGCGGGAGTAAATGAGCAGTTCTTC. The chain combines TRBV5-4 with TRBJ2-1; 13 bases agree with TRBD2. The V and J ends lost 4 bases and 7 bases, in that order; junction bases with no gene match: 2. The germline CDR1 and CDR2 sequences are SGHNT and YYREEE (reference sequence). The CDR3 covers 14 residues.

V and J are TRBV5-5 and TRBJ1-6; D is undetermined. The CDR3 sequence is 16 residues long. Germline V gene sequence: CDR1 SGHKS, CDR2 YYEKEE (reference sequence). The ends were cut back, 1 base at V and 7 bases at J, with 15 bases in the middle. The CDR3 nucleotides read TGTGCCAGCAGCTTGTCCCCGGATTCGAGGAATTCACCCCTCCACTTT. This encodes CASSLSPDSRNSPLHF. Variable domain in full (rest from reference TRBV5-5 and TRBJ1-6): DAGVTQSPTHLIKTRGQQVTLRCSPISGHKSVSWYQQVLGQGPQFIFQYYEKEERGRGNFPDRFSARQFPNYSSELNVNALLLGDSALYLCASSLSPDSRNSPLHFGNGTRLTVT.

The chain combines TRBV29-1 with TRBJ2-7; 8 bases align to TRBD1. Germline lookup yields CDR1 SQVTM and CDR2 ANQGSEA. This CDR3 has 12 amino acids. Losses at the gene ends were 4 bases for V and 7 bases for J; bases not matched to a gene: 6. The CDR3 DNA reads as TGCAGCGTTGCGGACAGGGCGGATGAGCAGTACTTC. This codes for CSVADRADEQYF.

CDR3 nucleotides: TGCGCCAGCAGCCGCTCCCGGGACAGGCTCGCAGATACGCAGTATTTT. As protein: CASSRSRDRLADTQYF. J is TRBJ2-3 and V is TRBV5-1; 8 nucleotides agree with TRBD1. The CDR3 consists of 16 residues. The V gene end was trimmed by 4 bases and the J gene end by 4 bases; junction bases not matched to a gene: 11. In germline, CDR1 is SGHRS, CDR2 YFSETQ.

This clone occurred once. The V and J genes are TRBV18 and TRBJ1-4; TRBD1 aligns across 7 bases. Unmatched junction bases numbered 7, after V lost 3 bases and J lost 6 bases. The germline CDR1 and CDR2 sequences are KGHSH and LQKENI. The CDR3 extends over 15 amino acids. The CDR3 DNA reads TGTGCCAGCTCACCGACAGGGTCTGTTTATGAAAAACTGTTTTTT. Its protein is CASSPTGSVYEKLFF.

The chain combines TRBV9 with TRBJ1-2; no reliable D call. CDR1 is SGDLS, CDR2 YYNGEE, per germline. V was trimmed by 0 bases and J by 4 bases, leaving 10 bases between them. The CDR3 length is 14 residues. CDR3 loop: CASSVDGNPYGYTF. As DNA, the CDR3 is TGTGCCAGCAGCGTAGATGGCAACCCCTATGGCTACACCTTC.

The chain is built from TRBV19 and TRBJ2-7, with 7 bases that match TRBD2. CDR1 and CDR2 (germline): LNHDA, SQIVND (reference sequence). The CDR3 runs to 16 residues. V gave up 5 bases and J gave up 3 bases; unmatched junction bases: 13. CDR3 protein: CASSRRGGLVNYEQYF. CDR3 in DNA: TGTGCCAGTAGTCGTCGGGGAGGGTTGGTGAACTACGAGCAGTACTTC.

The chain has TRBV29-1 and TRBJ2-7, with a possible D match to TRBD2 (6 bases). The CDR3 spans 13 residues. Germline CDR1 reads SQVTM; CDR2 reads ANQGSEA. Between the trimmed V and J ends, which lost 6 bases and 0 bases, there was a span of 12 bases. The CDR3 reads CSVMGTDSYEQYF. CDR3 nucleotides: TGCAGCGTGATGGGGACTGACTCCTACGAGCAGTACTTC.

V and J are TRBV30 and TRBJ2-2; 8 bases match TRBD2. V dropped 0 bases and J dropped 4; count of bases not matched to a gene: 10. The germline gives CDR1 GTSNPN, CDR2 SVGIG (reference sequence). The length of the CDR3 is 17 residues. The CDR3 sequence is CAWSVLRGGSITGELFF. The CDR3 DNA sequence: TGTGCCTGGAGTGTACTCCGCGGGGGGAGTATCACCGGGGAGCTGTTTTTT.

This clone has a handful of counts. The V and J genes are TRBV11-2 and TRBJ2-3; D may be TRBD2 (7 bases). The length of the CDR3 is 17 residues. Trimming took off 5 bases at V and 6 bases at J, with 24 bases between the two ends. Germline assignment: CDR1 SGHAT and CDR2 FQNNGV. CDR3 nucleotide sequence: TGTGCCAGCAGCCTCAGCCAAAGGGGGGGCGTTGCGGATACGCAGTATTTT. Residues: CASSLSQRGGVADTQYF.

The V and J genes are TRBV5-3 and TRBJ2-2, with D unclear. TRBV5-3 counts as an open reading frame of uncertain function. V was clipped by 8 bases and J by 1 base, with 15 bases between them. The CDR3 loop spans 15 amino acids. This chain's CDR3 is CASSPPSMNTGELFF. In DNA form, the CDR3 reads TGTGCCAGCAGCCCACCTTCCATGAACACCGGGGAGCTGTTTTTT.

The chain recombines TRBV30 with TRBJ1-4; D possibly corresponds to TRBD1 (6 bases). This CDR3 has 14 amino acids. The V and J ends lost 1 base and 8 bases respectively, with 14 bases between them. Germline V lookup: CDR1 GTSNPN, CDR2 SVGIG (reference sequence). CDR3 loop: CAWSGTDGGEKLFF. CDR3 DNA: TGTGCCTGGAGTGGGACAGACGGGGGGGAAAAACTGTTTTTT.